This T cell receptor (beta chain) is from a study of blood T cell repertoires in COVID-19. The germline V gene has CDR1 MNHNS and CDR2 SASEGT. V was pared by 2 bases and J by 6 bases, with 10 bases between. CDR3 length: 14 amino acids. Measured with immunoSEQ multiplex PCR; TCRdb has only the in-frame clones, and not every one. The repertoire has over 350,000 clones, 70% to 90% of them found once; the top ten carry about 1.5%. The chain joins TRBV6-1 to TRBJ1-4; possibly TRBD1 for D (6 bases). The sequencing input was peripheral blood. This TCR derives from a woman in her 30s with active or convalescent COVID-19. The DNA for the CDR3 is TGTGCCAGCAGTGAACTGGGGGGGCATGAAAAACTGTTTTTT. It translates to CASSELGGHEKLFF.